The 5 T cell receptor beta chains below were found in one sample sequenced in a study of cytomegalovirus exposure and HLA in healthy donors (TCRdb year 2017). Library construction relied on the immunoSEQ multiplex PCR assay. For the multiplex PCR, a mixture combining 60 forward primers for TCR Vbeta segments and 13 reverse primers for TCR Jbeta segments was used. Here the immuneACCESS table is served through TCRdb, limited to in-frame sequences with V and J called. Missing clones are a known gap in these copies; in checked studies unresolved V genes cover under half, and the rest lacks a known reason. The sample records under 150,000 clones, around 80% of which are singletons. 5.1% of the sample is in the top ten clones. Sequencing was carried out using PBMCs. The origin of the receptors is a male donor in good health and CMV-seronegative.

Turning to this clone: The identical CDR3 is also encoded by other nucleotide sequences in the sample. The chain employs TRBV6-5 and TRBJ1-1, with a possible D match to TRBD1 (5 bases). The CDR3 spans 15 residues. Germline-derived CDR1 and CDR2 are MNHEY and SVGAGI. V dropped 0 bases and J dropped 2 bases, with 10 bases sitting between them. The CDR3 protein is CASSYSWQGNTEAFF. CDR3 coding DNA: TGTGCCAGCAGTTACTCGTGGCAGGGTAACACTGAAGCTTTCTTT.

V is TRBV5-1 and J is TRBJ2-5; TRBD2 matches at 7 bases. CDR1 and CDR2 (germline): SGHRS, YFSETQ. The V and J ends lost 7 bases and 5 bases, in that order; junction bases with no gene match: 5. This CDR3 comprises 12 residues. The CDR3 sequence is CASGSGVETQYF. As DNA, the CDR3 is TGCGCCAGCGGGAGCGGGGTGGAGACCCAGTACTTC.

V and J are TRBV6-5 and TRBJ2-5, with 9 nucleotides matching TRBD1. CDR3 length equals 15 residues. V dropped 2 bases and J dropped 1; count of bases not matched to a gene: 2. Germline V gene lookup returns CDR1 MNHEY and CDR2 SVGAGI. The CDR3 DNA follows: TGTGCCAGCAGTTACGACAGGGGGTCCCAAGAGACCCAGTACTTC. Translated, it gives CASSYDRGSQETQYF.

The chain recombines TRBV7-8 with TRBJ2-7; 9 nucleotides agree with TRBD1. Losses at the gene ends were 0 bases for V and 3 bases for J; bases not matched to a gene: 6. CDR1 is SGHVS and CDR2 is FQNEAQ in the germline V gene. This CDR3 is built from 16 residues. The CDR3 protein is CASSLAPGTGYYEQYF. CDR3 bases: TGTGCCAGCAGCTTAGCCCCCGGGACAGGGTACTACGAGCAGTACTTC.

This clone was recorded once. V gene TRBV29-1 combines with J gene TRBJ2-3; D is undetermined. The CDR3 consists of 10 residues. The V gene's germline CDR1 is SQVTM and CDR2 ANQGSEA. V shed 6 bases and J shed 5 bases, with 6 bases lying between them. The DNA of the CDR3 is TGCAGCGTGCGACTAGATACGCAGTATTTT. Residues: CSVRLDTQYF.